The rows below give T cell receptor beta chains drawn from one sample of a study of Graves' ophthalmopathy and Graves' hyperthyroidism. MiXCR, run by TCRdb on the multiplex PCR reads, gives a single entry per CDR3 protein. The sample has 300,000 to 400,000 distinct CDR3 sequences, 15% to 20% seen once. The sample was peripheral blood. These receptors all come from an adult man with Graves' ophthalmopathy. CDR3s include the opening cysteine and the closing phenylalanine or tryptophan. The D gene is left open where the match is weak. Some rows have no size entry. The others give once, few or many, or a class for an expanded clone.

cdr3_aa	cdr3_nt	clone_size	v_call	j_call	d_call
CASSQVVWGPYEQYF	TGCGCCAGCAGCCAAGTGGTTTGGGGGCCCTACGAGCAGTACTTC	many	TRBV4-3	TRBJ2-7	NA
CASSRGRGREGLGGETQYF	TGCGCCAGCAGCCGCGGAAGAGGGAGAGAGGGGTTAGGGGGAGAGACCCAGTACTTC	many	TRBV4-1	TRBJ2-5	NA
CASSYSHNTEAFF	TGTGCCAGCAGTTATTCTCATAACACTGAAGCTTTCTTT	many	TRBV28	TRBJ1-1	NA
CASSYSSSGGNYGYTF	TGTGCCAGCAGTTACTCGAGTTCCGGGGGCAACTATGGCTACACCTTC	many	TRBV6-5	TRBJ1-2	NA
CASSETGSSGNTIYF	TGTGCCAGCAGTGAAACAGGGAGCTCTGGAAACACCATATATTTT	many	TRBV12-3/TRBV12-4	TRBJ1-3	NA
CASSRDGAFYEQYF	TGCGCCAGCAGCCGGGACGGAGCCTTCTACGAGCAGTACTTC	many	TRBV4-1	TRBJ2-7	NA
CASSEATGSPQYF	TGTGCCAGCAGTGAAGCAACAGGGAGTCCCCAGTACTTC	many	TRBV6-1	TRBJ2-5	NA
CSARANPGQGHQETQYF	TGCAGTGCTAGAGCCAATCCGGGACAGGGGCACCAAGAGACCCAGTACTTC	NA	TRBV20-1	TRBJ2-5	TRBD1
CASSVVGPGELFF	TGTGCCAGCAGTGTCGTCGGGCCCGGGGAGCTGTTTTTT	many	TRBV2	TRBJ2-2	NA
CSARDKGHLNTEAFF	TGCAGTGCCAGAGACAAGGGACACTTGAACACTGAAGCTTTCTTT	many	TRBV20-1	TRBJ1-1	NA
CASSPKGGTEAFF	TGTGCCAGCAGCCCGAAAGGTGGGACTGAAGCTTTCTTT	NA	TRBV7-9	TRBJ1-1	NA
CASSLFRGQSVAQHF	TGTGCCAGCAGCTTGTTCCGGGGTCAGTCTGTGGCCCAGCATTTT	many	TRBV5-6	TRBJ1-5	NA
CASTDRVWAFF	TGTGCCAGCACGGACAGGGTCTGGGCTTTCTTT	many	TRBV19	TRBJ1-1	TRBD1
CASAGGQSSGNTIYF	TGCGCCAGCGCTGGGGGGCAGTCCTCTGGAAACACCATATATTTT	many	TRBV5-1	TRBJ1-3	NA
CASSPTLDQGANYGYTF	TGTGCCAGCAGCCCGACTCTCGACCAGGGGGCTAACTATGGCTACACCTTC	many	TRBV7-6	TRBJ1-2	TRBD1
CASRGTGENTGELFF	TGTGCCAGCAGGGGGACAGGGGAGAACACCGGGGAGCTGTTTTTT	many	TRBV6-1	TRBJ2-2	TRBD1
CASSLTGQINSPLHF	TGTGCCAGCAGCTTAACGGGACAGATAAATTCACCCCTCCACTTT	many	TRBV7-2	TRBJ1-6	TRBD1
CSVEFAETQYF	TGCAGCGTTGAGTTTGCCGAGACCCAGTACTTC	many	TRBV29-1	TRBJ2-5	NA
CASWGYTEAFF	TGTGCCAGCTGGGGCTACACTGAAGCTTTCTTT	many	TRBV6-5	TRBJ1-1	NA
CAISESGDLNAEAFF	TGTGCCATCAGTGAGTCAGGGGACTTGAACGCTGAAGCTTTCTTT	many	TRBV10-3	TRBJ1-1	NA
CASSLPTGRSHTEAFF	TGTGCCAGCAGTTTACCGACAGGCCGTAGTCACACTGAAGCTTTCTTT	many	TRBV28	TRBJ1-1	NA
CASRKAGPYEQYF	TGTGCCAGCAGAAAGGCAGGACCCTACGAGCAGTACTTC	many	TRBV27	TRBJ2-7	NA
CASSPGQGLSYEQYF	TGTGCCAGTAGCCCGGGACAGGGTCTGTCCTACGAGCAGTACTTC	many	TRBV19	TRBJ2-7	TRBD1
CASSLVGVQETQYF	TGTGCCAGCAGTTTAGTGGGGGTTCAAGAGACCCAGTACTTC	NA	TRBV28	TRBJ2-5	NA
CSVASGRANYGYTF	TGCAGCGTTGCATCGGGCAGAGCTAACTATGGCTACACCTTC	many	TRBV29-1	TRBJ1-2	NA
CASLGGRINEQYF	TGCGCCAGCCTCGGCGGGAGGATCAACGAGCAGTACTTC	many	TRBV10-2	TRBJ2-7	TRBD2
CASSFWDRIYEQYF	TGTGCCAGCAGTTTTTGGGACAGGATCTACGAGCAGTACTTC	many	TRBV27	TRBJ2-7	TRBD1
CASSPWRFGQETQYF	TGTGCCAGCAGCCCCTGGCGGTTTGGGCAAGAGACCCAGTACTTC	many	TRBV9	TRBJ2-5	NA
CASTRTGMNTEAFF	TGTGCCAGCACCCGGACAGGGATGAACACTGAAGCTTTCTTT	many	TRBV6-1	TRBJ1-1	TRBD1
CASSPGLAGIQETQYF	TGTGCCAGTAGTCCCGGACTAGCGGGGATACAAGAGACCCAGTACTTC	many	TRBV19	TRBJ2-5	TRBD2
CASRMNAGYTEAFF	TGTGCCAGCAGAATGAATGCTGGGTACACTGAAGCTTTCTTT	many	TRBV12-3/TRBV12-4	TRBJ1-1	NA
CASSFLTGAGNTEAFF	TGTGCCAGCAGTTTTCTTACAGGGGCGGGGAACACTGAAGCTTTCTTT	NA	TRBV12-3/TRBV12-4	TRBJ1-1	TRBD1
CATSDSIRVLNTEAFF	TGTGCCACCAGTGATTCGATCAGGGTTTTGAACACTGAAGCTTTCTTT	many	TRBV24-1	TRBJ1-1	NA